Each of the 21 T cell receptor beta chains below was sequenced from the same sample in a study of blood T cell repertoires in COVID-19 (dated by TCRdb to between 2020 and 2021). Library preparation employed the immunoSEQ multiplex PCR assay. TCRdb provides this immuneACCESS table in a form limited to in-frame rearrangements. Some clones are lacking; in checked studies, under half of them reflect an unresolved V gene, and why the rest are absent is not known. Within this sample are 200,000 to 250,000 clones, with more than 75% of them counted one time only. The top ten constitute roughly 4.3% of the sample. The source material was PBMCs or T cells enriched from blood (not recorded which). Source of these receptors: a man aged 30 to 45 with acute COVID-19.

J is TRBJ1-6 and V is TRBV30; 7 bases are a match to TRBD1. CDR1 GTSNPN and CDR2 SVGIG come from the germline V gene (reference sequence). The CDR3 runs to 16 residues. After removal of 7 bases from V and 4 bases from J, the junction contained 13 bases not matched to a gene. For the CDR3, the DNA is TGTGCCTTCTTCTCGGAACCGGGACAGTATAATTCACCCCTCCACTTT. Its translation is CAFFSEPGQYNSPLHF.

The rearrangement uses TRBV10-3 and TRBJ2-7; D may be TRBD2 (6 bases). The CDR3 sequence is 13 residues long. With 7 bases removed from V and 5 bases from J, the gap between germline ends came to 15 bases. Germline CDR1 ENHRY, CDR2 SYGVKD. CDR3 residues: CAITRDGGDEQYF. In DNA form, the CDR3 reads TGTGCCATCACCCGGGACGGCGGGGACGAGCAGTACTTC.

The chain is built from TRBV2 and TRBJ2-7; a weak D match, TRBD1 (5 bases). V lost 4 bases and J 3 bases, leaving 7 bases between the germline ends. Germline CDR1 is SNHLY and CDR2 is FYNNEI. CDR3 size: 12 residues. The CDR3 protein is CASSVQGYEQYF. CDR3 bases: TGTGCCAGCAGTGTCCAGGGCTACGAGCAGTACTTC.

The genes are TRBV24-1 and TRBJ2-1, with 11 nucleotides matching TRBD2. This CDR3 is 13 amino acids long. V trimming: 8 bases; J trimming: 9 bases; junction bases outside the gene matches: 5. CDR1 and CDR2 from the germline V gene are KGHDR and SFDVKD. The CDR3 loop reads CATKGLADGEQFF. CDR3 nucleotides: TGTGCCACCAAGGGACTAGCGGACGGTGAGCAGTTCTTC.

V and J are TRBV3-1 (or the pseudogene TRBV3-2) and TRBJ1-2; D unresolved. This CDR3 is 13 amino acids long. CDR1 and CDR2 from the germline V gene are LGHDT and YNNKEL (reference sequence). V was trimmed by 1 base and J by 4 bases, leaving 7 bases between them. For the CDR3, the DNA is TGTGCCAGCAGCCAAGTTGCGGGCTATGGCTACACCTTC. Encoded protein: CASSQVAGYGYTF.

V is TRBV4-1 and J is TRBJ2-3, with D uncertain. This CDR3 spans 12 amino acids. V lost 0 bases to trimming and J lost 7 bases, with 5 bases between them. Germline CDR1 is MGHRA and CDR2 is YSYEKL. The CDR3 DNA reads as TGCGCCAGCAGCCAAGATCAGAATACGCAGTATTTT. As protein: CASSQDQNTQYF.

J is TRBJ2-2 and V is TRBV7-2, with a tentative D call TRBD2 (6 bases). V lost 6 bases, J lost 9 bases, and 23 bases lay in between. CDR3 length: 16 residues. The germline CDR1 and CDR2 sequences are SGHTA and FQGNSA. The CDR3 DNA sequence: TGTGCCAGCAGGTCGACTAGTACGGATGTTTATAGGGAGCTGTTTTTT. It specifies CASRSTSTDVYRELFF.

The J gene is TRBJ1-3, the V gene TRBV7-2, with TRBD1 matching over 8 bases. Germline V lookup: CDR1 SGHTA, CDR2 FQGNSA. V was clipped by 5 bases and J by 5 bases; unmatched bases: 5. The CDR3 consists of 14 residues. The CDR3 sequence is CASSHGTGRNTIYF. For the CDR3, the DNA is TGTGCCAGCAGCCACGGGACAGGTCGAAACACCATATATTTT.

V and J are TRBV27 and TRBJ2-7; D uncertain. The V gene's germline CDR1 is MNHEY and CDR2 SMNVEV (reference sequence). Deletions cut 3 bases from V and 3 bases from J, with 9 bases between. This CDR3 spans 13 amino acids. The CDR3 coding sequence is TGTGCCAGCAGTTTCCCCCCCTACTACGAGCAGTACTTC. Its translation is CASSFPPYYEQYF.

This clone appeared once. This chain's CDR3 is CASSRGQANTGELFF. DNA of the CDR3: TGTGCCAGCAGTCGCGGACAGGCCAACACCGGGGAGCTGTTTTTT. The chain recombines TRBV7-2 with TRBJ2-2, with 7 positions matching TRBD1. Germline lookup yields CDR1 SGHTA and CDR2 FQGNSA. This CDR3 has 15 residues. The trim removed 6 bases at V and 2 bases at J, leaving 6 bases unmatched.

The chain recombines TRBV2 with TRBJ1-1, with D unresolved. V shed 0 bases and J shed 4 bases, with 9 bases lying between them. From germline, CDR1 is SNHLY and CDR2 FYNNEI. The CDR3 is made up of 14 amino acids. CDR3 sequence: CASSEAGGSTEAFF. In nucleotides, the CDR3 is TGTGCCAGCAGTGAAGCGGGAGGGAGCACTGAAGCTTTCTTT.

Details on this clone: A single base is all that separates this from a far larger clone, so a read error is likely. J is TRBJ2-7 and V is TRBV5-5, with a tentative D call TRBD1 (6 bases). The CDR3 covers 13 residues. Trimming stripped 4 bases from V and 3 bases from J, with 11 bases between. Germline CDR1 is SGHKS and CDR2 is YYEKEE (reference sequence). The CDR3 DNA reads TGTGCCAGCAGCCTACAGGGATACTACGAGCAGTACTTC. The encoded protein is CASSLQGYYEQYF.

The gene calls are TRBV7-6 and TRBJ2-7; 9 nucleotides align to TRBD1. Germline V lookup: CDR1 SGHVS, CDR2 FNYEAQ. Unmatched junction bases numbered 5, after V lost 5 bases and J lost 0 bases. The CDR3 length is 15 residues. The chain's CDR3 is CASSDGTGLSYEQYF. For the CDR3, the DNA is TGTGCCAGCAGCGACGGGACAGGGCTCTCCTACGAGCAGTACTTC. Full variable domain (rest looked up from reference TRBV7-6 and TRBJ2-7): GAGVSQSPRYKVTKRGQDVALRCDPISGHVSLYWYRQALGQGPEFLTYFNYEAQQDKSGLPNDRFSAERPEGSISTLTIQRTEQRDSAMYRCASSDGTGLSYEQYFGPGTRLTVT.

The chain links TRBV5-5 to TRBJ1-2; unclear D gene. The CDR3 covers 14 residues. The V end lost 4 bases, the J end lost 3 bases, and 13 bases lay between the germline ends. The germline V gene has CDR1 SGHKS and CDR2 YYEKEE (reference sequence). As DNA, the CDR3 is TGTGCCAGCAGCATGGCTCGTTCAGACTATGGCTACACCTTC. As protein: CASSMARSDYGYTF. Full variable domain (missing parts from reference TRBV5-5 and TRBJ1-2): DAGVTQSPTHLIKTRGQQVTLRCSPISGHKSVSWYQQVLGQGPQFIFQYYEKEERGRGNFPDRFSARQFPNYSSELNVNALLLGDSALYLCASSMARSDYGYTFGSGTRLTVV.

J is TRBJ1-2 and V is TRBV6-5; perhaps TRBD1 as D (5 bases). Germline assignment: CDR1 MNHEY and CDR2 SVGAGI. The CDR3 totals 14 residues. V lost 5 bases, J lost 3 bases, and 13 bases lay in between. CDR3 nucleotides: TGTGCCAGCAGTAGCCTCTCGACAGACTATGGCTACACCTTC. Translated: CASSSLSTDYGYTF.

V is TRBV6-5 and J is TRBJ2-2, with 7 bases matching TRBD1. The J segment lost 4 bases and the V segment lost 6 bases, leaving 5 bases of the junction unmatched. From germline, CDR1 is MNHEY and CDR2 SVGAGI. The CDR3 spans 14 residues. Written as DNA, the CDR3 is TGTGCCAGCAGCTTTAACAGGGGCACCGGGGAGCTGTTTTTT. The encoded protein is CASSFNRGTGELFF.

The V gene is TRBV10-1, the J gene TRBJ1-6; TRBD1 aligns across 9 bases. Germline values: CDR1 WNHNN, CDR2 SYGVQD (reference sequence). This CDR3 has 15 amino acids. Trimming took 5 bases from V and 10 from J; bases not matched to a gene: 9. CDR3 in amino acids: CASSIGQGLRSPLHF. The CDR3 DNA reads TGCGCCAGCAGTATCGGACAGGGGTTGAGATCACCCCTCCACTTT.

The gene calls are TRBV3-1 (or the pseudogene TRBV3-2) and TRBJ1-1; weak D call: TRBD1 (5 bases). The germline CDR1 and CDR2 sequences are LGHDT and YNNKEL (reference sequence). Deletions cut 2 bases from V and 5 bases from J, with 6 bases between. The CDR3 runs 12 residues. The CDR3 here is CASSQQGTEAFF. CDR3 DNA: TGTGCCAGCAGCCAACAGGGTACTGAAGCTTTCTTT.

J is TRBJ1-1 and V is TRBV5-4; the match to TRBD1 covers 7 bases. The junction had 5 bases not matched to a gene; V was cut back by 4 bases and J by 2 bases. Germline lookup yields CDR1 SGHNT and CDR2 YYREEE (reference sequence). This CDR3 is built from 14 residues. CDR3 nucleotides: TGTGCCAGCAGCCAATGGACAGGAAACACTGAAGCTTTCTTT. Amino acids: CASSQWTGNTEAFF.

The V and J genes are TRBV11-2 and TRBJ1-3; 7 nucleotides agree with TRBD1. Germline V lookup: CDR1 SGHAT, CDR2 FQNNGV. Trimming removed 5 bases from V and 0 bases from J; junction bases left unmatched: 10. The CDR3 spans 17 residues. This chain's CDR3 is CASSPRSGQSSGNTIYF. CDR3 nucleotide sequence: TGTGCCAGCAGCCCCCGATCGGGACAGAGCTCTGGAAACACCATATATTTT. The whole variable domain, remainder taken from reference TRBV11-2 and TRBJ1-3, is EAGVAQSPRYKIIEKRQSVAFWCNPISGHATLYWYQQILGQGPKLLIQFQNNGVVDDSQLPKDRFSAERLKGVDSTLKIQPAKLEDSAVYLCASSPRSGQSSGNTIYFGEGSWLTVV.

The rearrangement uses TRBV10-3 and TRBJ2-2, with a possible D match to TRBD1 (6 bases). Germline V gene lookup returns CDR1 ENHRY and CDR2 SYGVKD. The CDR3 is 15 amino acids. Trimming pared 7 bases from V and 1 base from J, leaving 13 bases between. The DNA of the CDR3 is TGTGCCATCACCAACTCGGACAGGAACACCGGGGAGCTGTTTTTT. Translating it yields CAITNSDRNTGELFF.